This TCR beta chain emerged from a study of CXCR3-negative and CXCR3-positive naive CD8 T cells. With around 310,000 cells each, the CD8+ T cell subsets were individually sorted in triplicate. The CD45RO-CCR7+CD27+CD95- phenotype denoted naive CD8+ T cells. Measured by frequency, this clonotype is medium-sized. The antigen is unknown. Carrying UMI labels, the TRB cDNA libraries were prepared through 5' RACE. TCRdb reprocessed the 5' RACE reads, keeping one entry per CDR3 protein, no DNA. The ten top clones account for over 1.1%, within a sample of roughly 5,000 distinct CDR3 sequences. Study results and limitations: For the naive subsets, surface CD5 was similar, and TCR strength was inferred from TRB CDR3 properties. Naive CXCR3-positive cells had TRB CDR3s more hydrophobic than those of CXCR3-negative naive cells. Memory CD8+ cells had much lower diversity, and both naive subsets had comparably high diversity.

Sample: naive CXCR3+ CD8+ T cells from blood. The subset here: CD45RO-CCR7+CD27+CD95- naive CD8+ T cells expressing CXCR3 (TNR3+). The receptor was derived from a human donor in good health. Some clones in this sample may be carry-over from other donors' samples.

The CDR3 reads CSARVLGQGDEQYF. This chain connects TRBV20-1 to TRBJ2-7; as DNA is missing, the TRBD1 call by TCRdb cannot be tested. This CDR3 is built from 14 residues. CDR1 DFQATT and CDR2 SNEGSKA come from the germline V gene (reference sequence).